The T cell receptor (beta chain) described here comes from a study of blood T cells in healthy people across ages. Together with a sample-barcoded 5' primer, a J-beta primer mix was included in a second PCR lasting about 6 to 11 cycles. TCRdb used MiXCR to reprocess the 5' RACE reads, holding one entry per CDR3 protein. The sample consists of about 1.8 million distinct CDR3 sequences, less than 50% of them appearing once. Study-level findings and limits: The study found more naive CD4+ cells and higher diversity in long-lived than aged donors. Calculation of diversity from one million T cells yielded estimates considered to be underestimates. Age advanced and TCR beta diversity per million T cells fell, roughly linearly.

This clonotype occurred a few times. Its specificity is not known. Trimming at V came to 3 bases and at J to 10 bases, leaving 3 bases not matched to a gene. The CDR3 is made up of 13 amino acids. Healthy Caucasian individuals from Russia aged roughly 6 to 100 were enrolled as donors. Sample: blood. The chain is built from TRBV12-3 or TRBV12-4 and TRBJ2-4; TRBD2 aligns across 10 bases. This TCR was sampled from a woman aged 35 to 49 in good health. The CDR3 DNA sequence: TGTGCCAGCAGTTTGGTACTAGCGGGGATTCAGTACTTC. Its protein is CASSLVLAGIQYF.